These 6 T cell receptor beta chains share one sample of origin, sequenced in a study of cytomegalovirus exposure and HLA in healthy donors. The PCR made use of 60 Vbeta and 13 Jbeta primers. Only in-frame clones appear in the TCRdb table, and some are missing; sequencing was by immunoSEQ multiplex PCR. The repertoire holds 55,000 to 80,000 clones, with about 85% as singletons. The sample comprised PBMCs. All receptors derive from a female donor in good health and CMV-seronegative.

The chain has TRBV30 and TRBJ2-3; 7 nucleotides align to TRBD2. V shed 2 bases and J 3 bases; nucleotides not matched to a gene: 5. The CDR3 length is 14 residues. CDR1 is GTSNPN, CDR2 SVGIG, per germline (reference sequence). CDR3: CAWSHGGGTDTQYF. Written as DNA, the CDR3 is TGTGCCTGGAGTCACGGGGGAGGGACAGATACGCAGTATTTT.

This rearrangement joins TRBV7-3 to TRBJ2-3, with 13 bases that match TRBD2. Germline V gives CDR1 SGHTA, CDR2 FQGTGA. J gave up 3 bases and V 5 bases, and 5 bases lay outside the gene matches. The CDR3 loop spans 16 amino acids. CDR3 loop: CASSKGLAGYTDTQYF. CDR3 nucleotide sequence: TGTGCCAGCAGCAAGGGACTAGCGGGATATACAGATACGCAGTATTTT.

This rearrangement joins TRBV7-9 to TRBJ1-5, with 8 bases aligning to TRBD1. The ends lost 1 base at V and 7 bases at J; junction bases unmatched: 6. CDR3 size: 15 residues. Looked up from germline, CDR1 is SEHNR and CDR2 is FQNEAQ (reference sequence). Here the CDR3 DNA reads TGTGCCAGCAGCTTAGATAAACAGGGGGGACAGCCCCAGCATTTT. This codes for CASSLDKQGGQPQHF.

This clone appeared a single time. The chain uses TRBV7-8 and TRBJ2-7, with no clear D. CDR1 is SGHVS and CDR2 is FQNEAQ in the germline V gene. The CDR3 spans 15 residues. The ends were cut back, 5 bases at V and 6 bases at J, with 20 bases in the middle. CDR3 in DNA: TGTGCCAGCAGCCAGACGGTCCGGCGACGAGGCGAGCAGTACTTC. Its protein is CASSQTVRRRGEQYF. Complete variable domain (other parts from reference TRBV7-8 and TRBJ2-7): GAGVSQSPRYKVAKRGQDVALRCDPISGHVSLFWYQQALGQGPEFLTYFQNEAQLDKSGLPSDRFFAERPEGSVSTLKIQRTQQEDSAVYLCASSQTVRRRGEQYFGPGTRLTVT.

This sequence joins TRBV7-6 and TRBJ1-1, with D possibly TRBD1 on 6 matching bases. The CDR3 has 13 amino acids. Trimming left V 3 bases short and J 7 bases short, with 12 bases between. Germline V gene sequence: CDR1 SGHVS, CDR2 FNYEAQ. The CDR3 DNA reads TGTGCCAGCAGCTTGGGGACACCTAGTGAAGCTTTCTTT. Protein: CASSLGTPSEAFF.

The chain uses TRBV4-1 and TRBJ2-6; D remains unclear. The CDR3 sequence is 17 residues long. The germline V and J ends were trimmed by 0 bases and 0 bases, with 9 bases remaining between them. Germline V CDR1 and CDR2: MGHRA, YSYEKL. The CDR3 DNA is TGCGCCAGCAGCCAAGAGGGCGTTTTCTCTGGGGCCAACGTCCTGACTTTC. Translated: CASSQEGVFSGANVLTF.